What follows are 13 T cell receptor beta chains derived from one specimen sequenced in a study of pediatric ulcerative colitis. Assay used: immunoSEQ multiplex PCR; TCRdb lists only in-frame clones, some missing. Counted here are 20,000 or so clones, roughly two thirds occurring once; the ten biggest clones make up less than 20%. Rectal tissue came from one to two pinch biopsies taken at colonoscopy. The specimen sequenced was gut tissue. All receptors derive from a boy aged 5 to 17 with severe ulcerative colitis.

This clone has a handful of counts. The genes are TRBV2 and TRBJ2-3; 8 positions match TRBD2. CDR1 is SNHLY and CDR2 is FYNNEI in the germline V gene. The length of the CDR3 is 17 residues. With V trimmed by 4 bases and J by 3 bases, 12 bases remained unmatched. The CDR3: CASSGRGGLRITDTQYF. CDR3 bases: TGTGCCAGCAGTGGACGGGGGGGCCTACGCATTACAGATACGCAGTATTTT.

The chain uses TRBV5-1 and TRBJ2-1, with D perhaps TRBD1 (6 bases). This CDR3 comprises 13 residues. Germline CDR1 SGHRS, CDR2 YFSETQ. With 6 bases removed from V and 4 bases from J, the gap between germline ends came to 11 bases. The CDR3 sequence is CASNEDSYNEQFF. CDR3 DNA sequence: TGCGCCAGCAACGAGGACAGTTACAATGAGCAGTTCTTC.

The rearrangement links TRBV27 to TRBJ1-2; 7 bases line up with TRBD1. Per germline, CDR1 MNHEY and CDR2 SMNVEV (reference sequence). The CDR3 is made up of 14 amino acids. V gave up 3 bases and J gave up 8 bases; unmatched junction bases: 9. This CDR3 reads CASSLGRGGMGYTF. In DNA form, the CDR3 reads TGTGCCAGCAGTTTGGGCAGGGGGGGAATGGGCTACACCTTC.

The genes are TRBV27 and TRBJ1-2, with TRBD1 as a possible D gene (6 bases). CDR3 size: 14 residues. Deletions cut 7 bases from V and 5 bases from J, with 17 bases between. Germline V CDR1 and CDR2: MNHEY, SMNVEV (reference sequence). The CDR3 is CASTTVGGGYGYTF. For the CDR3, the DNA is TGTGCCAGCACTACCGTAGGGGGAGGTTATGGCTACACCTTC.

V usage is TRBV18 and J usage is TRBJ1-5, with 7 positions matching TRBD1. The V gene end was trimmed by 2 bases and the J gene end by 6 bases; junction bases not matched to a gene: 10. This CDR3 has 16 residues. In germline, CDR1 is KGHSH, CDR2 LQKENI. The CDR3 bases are TGTGCCAGCTCACCATGGCCGAGGGGACAGTTTCAGCCCCAGCATTTT. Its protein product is CASSPWPRGQFQPQHF. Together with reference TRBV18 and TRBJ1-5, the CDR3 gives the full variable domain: NAGVMQNPRHLVRRRGQEARLRCSPMKGHSHVYWYRQLPEEGLKFMVYLQKENIIDESGMPKERFSAEFPKEGPSILRIQQVVRGDSAAYFCASSPWPRGQFQPQHFGDGTRLSIL.

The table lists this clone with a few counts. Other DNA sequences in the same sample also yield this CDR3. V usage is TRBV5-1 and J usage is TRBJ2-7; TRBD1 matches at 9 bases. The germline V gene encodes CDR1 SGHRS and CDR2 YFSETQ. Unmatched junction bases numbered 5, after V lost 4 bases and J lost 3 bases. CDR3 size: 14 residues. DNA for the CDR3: TGCGCCAGCAGCCCCCGGGACAGGGACTACGAGCAGTACTTC. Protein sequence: CASSPRDRDYEQYF.

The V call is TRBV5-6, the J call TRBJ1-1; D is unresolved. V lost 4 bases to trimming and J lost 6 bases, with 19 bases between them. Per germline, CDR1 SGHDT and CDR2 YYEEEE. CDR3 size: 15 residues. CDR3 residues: CASSSPGPRRAEAFF. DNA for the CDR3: TGTGCCAGCAGCAGCCCGGGCCCCAGGAGGGCTGAAGCTTTCTTT.

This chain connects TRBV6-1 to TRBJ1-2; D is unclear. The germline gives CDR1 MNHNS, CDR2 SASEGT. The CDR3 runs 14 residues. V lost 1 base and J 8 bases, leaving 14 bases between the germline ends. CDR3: CASSEGGISFGYTF. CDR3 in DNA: TGTGCCAGCAGTGAAGGGGGTATTAGTTTCGGCTACACCTTC.

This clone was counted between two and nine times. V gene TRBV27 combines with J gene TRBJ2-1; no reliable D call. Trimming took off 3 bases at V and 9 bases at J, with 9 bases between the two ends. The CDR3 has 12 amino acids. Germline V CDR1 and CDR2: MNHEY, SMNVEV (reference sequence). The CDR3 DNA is TGTGCCAGCAGTTTCTTCGCAGGTGAGCAGTTCTTC. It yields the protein CASSFFAGEQFF.

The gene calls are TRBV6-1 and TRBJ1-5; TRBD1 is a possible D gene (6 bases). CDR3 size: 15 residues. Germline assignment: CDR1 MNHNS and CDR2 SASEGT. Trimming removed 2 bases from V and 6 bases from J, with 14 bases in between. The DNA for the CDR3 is TGTGCCAGCAGTGAAACACAAGGGGGGAGTCAGCCCCAGCATTTT. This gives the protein CASSETQGGSQPQHF.

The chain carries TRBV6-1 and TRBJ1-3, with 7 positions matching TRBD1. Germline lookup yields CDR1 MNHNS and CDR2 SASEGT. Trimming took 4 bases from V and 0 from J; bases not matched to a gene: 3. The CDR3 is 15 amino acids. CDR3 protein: CASSVGQHSGNTIYF. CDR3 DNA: TGTGCCAGCAGTGTGGGACAGCACTCTGGAAACACCATATATTTT.

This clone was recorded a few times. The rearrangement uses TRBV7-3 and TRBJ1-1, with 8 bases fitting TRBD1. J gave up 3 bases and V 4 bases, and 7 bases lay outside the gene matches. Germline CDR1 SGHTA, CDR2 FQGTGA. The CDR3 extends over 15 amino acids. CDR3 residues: CASSSTGALYTEAFF. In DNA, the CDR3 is TGTGCCAGCAGCTCGACAGGGGCACTGTACACTGAAGCTTTCTTT.

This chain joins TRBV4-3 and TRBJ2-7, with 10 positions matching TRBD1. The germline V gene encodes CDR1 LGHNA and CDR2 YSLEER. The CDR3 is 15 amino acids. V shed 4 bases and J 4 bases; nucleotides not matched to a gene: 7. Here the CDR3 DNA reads TGCGCCAGCAGCCGCGCGACAGGGGGCGTATACGAGCAGTACTTC. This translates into CASSRATGGVYEQYF.